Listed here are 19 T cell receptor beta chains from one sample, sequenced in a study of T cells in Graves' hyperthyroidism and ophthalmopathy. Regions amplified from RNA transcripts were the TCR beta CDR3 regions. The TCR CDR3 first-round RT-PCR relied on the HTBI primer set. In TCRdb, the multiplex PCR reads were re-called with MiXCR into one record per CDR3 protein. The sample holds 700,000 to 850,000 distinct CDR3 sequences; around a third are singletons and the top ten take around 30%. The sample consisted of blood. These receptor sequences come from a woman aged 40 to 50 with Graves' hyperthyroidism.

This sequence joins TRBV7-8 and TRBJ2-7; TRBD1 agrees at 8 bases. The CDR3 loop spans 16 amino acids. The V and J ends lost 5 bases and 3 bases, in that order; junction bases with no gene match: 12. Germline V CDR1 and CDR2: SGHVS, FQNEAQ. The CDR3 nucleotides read TGTGCCAGCAGCAATACGCGGTGGGACAGGAACTACGAGCAGTACTTC. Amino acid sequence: CASSNTRWDRNYEQYF.

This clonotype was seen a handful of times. The CDR3 loop is CASSLASPGGYTF. The CDR3 coding sequence is TGTGCCAGCAGCTTAGCGTCTCCAGGCGGCTACACCTTC. The rearrangement joins TRBV7-2 to TRBJ1-2; no reliable D call. V lost 0 bases and J 8 bases, leaving 10 bases between the germline ends. This CDR3 comprises 13 residues. Germline CDR1 reads SGHTA; CDR2 reads FQGNSA.

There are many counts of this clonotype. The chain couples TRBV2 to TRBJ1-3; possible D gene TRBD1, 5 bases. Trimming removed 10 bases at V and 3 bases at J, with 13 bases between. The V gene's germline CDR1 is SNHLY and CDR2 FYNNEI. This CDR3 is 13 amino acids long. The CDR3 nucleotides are TGTGCCACCTGCAGGGAAGGTGGAAACACCATATATTTT. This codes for CATCREGGNTIYF.

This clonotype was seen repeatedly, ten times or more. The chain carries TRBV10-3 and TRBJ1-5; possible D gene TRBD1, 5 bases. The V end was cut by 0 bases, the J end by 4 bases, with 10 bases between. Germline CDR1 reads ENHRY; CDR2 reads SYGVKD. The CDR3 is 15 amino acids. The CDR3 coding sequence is TGTGCCATCAGTGAGTCGGTCGGGGGAAATCAGCCCCAGCATTTT. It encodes CAISESVGGNQPQHF.

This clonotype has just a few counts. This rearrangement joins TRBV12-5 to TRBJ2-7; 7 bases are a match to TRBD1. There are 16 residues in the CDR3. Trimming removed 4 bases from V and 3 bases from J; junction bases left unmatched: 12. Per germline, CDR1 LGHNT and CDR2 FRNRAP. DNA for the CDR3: TGTGCTAGTGGTTCGGAACAGGGGTTCAAGGACTACGAGCAGTACTTC. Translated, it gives CASGSEQGFKDYEQYF.

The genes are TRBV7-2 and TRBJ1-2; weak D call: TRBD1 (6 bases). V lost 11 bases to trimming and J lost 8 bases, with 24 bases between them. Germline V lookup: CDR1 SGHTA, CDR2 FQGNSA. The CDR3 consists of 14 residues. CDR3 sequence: CAWINPGAEGGYTF. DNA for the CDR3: TGTGCCTGGATTAATCCAGGGGCCGAAGGAGGCTACACCTTC. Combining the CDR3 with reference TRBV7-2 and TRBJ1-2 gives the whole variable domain GAGVSQSPSNKVTEKGKDVELRCDPISGHTALYWYRQSLGQGLEFLIYFQGNSAPDKSGLPSDRFSAERTGGSVSTLTIQRTQQEDSAVYLCAWINPGAEGGYTFGSGTRLTVV.

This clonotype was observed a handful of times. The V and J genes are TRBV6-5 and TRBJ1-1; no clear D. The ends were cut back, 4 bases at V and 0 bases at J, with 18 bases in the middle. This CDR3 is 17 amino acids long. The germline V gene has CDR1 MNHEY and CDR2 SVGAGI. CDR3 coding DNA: TGTGCCAGCAGTTGCTCAAGGAGCCCAACTTTGAACACTGAAGCTTTCTTT. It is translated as CASSCSRSPTLNTEAFF.

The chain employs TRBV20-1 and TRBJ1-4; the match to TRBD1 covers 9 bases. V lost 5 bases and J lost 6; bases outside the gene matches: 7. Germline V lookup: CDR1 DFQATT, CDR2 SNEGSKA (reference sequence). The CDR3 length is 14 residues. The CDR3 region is CSALRTGADEKLFF. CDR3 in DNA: TGCAGTGCTCTTCGGACAGGGGCGGATGAAAAACTGTTTTTT.

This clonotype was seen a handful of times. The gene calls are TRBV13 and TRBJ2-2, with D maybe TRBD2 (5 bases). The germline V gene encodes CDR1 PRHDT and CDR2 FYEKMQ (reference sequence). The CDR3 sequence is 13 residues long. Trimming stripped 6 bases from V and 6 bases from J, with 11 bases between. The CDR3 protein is CASRDRLPGELFF. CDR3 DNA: TGTGCCAGCAGGGACCGACTACCCGGGGAGCTGTTTTTT.

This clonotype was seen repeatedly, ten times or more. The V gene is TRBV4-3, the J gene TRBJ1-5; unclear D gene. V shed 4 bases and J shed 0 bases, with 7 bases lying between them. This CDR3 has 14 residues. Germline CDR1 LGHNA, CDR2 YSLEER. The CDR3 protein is CASSLDYSNQPQHF. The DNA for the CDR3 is TGCGCCAGCAGCCTTGACTATAGCAATCAGCCCCAGCATTTT.

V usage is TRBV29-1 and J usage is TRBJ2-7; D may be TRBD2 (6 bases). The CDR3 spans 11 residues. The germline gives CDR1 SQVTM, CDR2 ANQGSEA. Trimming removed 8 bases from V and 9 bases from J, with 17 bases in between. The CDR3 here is CSPTSGEGQYF. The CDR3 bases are TGCAGCCCGACCTCGGGGGAAGGGCAGTACTTC.

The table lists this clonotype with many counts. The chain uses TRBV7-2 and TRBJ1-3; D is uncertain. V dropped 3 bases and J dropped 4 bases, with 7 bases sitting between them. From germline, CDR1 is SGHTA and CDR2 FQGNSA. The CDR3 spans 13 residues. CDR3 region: CASSFGEGNTIYF. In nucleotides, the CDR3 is TGTGCCAGCAGCTTTGGTGAGGGAAACACCATATATTTT.

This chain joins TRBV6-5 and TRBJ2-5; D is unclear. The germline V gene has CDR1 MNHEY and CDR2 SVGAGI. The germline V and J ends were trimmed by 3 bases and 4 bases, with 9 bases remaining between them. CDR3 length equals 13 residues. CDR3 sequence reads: CASSYDVGETQYF. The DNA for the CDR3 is TGTGCCAGCAGTTATGACGTCGGAGAGACCCAGTACTTC.

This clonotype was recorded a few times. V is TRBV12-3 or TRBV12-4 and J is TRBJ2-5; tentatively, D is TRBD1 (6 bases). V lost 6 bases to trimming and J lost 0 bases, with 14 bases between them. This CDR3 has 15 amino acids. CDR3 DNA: TGTGCCAGCAGCTCTCCGGGACACCACCAAGAGACCCAGTACTTC. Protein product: CASSSPGHHQETQYF.

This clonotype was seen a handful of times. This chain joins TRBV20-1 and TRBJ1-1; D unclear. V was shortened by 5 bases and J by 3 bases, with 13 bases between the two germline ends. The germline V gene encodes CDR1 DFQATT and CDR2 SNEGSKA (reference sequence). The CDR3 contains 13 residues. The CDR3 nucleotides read TGCAGTGCTCCGACTTTGACGGACACTGAAGCTTTCTTT. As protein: CSAPTLTDTEAFF.

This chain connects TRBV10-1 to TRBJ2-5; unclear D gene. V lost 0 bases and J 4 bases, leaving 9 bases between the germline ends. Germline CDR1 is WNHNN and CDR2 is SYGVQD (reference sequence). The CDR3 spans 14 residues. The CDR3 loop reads CASSESLVGETQYF. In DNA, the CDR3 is TGCGCCAGCAGTGAGTCTTTGGTCGGAGAGACCCAGTACTTC.

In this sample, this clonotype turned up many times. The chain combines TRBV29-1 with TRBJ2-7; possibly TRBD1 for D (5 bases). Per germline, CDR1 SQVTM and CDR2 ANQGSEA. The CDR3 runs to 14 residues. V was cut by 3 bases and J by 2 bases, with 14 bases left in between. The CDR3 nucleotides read TGCAGCGTTGAGGCCAGAGCAGGGACCTACGAGCAGTACTTC. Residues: CSVEARAGTYEQYF.

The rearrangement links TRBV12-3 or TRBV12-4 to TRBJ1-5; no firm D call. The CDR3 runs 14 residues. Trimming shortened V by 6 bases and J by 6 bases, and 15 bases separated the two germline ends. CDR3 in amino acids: CASRPRSPFQPQHF. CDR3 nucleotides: TGTGCCAGCAGGCCTAGATCCCCCTTTCAGCCCCAGCATTTT.

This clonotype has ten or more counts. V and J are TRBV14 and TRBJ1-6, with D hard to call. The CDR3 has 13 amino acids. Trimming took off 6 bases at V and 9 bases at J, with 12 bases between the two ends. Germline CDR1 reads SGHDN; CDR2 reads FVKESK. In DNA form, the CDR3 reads TGTGCCAGCAGTCAATTGTGGGGTTCACCCCTCCACTTT. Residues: CASSQLWGSPLHF.